The rows below give T cell receptor beta chains drawn from one sample of a study of T cells in localized non-small cell lung cancer. Generated by immunoSEQ multiplex PCR, the TCRdb table keeps only in-frame clones and is missing some. The sample lists tens of thousands of clones; about 91% were seen once. The source material was peripheral blood, sampled before any cancer treatment. These TCRs come from a man aged 35-69 years with stage I squamous cell lung carcinoma. The CDR3 runs from the conserved cysteine through the conserved F or W. The D gene is left open where the match is weak. The listing skips clone size in some rows; elsewhere it reads once, few, many or a size class.

d_gene	v_gene	j_gene	abundance	CDR3nt	CDR3aa
-	TRBV19	TRBJ1-6	-	TGTGCCAGTAGCAAGCTCACTTCGGGCAGGGGATTCCCCCCCCTCCACTTT	CASSKLTSGRGFPPLHF
-	TRBV4-1	TRBJ1-2	-	TGCGCCAGCAGCCAACCCCGACTCAGGGTCAGGGACTATGGCTACACCTTC	CASSQPRLRVRDYGYTF
-	TRBV30	TRBJ1-1	-	TGTGCCTGGACCCACGGGGGGAACACTGAAGCTTTCTTT	CAWTHGGNTEAFF
-	TRBV7-9	TRBJ1-6	-	TGTGCCAGCAGCTTAGAGGGACAATCTTCCCTCCACTTT	CASSLEGQSSLHF
TRBD1	TRBV18	TRBJ1-2	-	TGTGCCAGCTCACTGGACAGGAACTATGGCTACACCTTC	CASSLDRNYGYTF
-	TRBV10-3	TRBJ2-7	-	TGTGCCATCATGCCAGGCGCTCTCTCCTACGAGCAGTACTTC	CAIMPGALSYEQYF
-	TRBV7-9	TRBJ1-4	-	TGTGCCAGCAGCTTAGTATTCTGGGGTGGACAGAAAAATGAAAAACTGTTTTTT	CASSLVFWGGQKNEKLFF
TRBD2	TRBV6-5	TRBJ2-1	-	TGTGCCAGCAGTCCTAGCGGGGTCCTTTGGAATGAGCAGTTCTTC	CASSPSGVLWNEQFF
-	TRBV9	TRBJ1-2	-	TGTGCCAGCAGCCTGGGCGGGGGGCCCTATGGCTACACCTTC	CASSLGGGPYGYTF
-	TRBV28	TRBJ1-1	few	TGTGGGGCCGGGGGGCACACTGAAGCTTTCTTT	CGAGGHTEAFF
TRBD1	TRBV7-3	TRBJ2-2	once	TGTGCCAGCAGCTCGGGACAGGGAAACACCGGGGAGCTGTTTTTT	CASSSGQGNTGELFF
-	TRBV2	TRBJ1-2	-	TGTGCCAGCAGTCGAGGGTCGACCAATGGCTACACCTTC	CASSRGSTNGYTF
-	TRBV6-4	TRBJ1-5	-	TGTGCCAGCAGTGTGGAGATGGGAAGGCCCCAGCATTTT	CASSVEMGRPQHF
TRBD2	TRBV27	TRBJ2-1	-	TGTGCCAGCAGTCGCGCGGGGGGGCCCCGCAATGAGCAGTTCTTC	CASSRAGGPRNEQFF
TRBD2	TRBV7-6	TRBJ2-5	-	TGTGCCAGCAGCTTCAGGAGCGGGGGGTCGGGAGAGACCCAGTACTTC	CASSFRSGGSGETQYF
TRBD1	TRBV11-2	TRBJ1-1	-	TGTGCCAGCAGCTCTCCGACAGGGAAGGTGTACACTGAAGCTTTCTTT	CASSSPTGKVYTEAFF
TRBD2	TRBV7-6	TRBJ2-1	few	TGTGCCAGCAGCTTAGACGGGGGGGCCCTCAATGAGCAGTTCTTC	CASSLDGGALNEQFF
-	TRBV4-3	TRBJ2-2	-	TGCGCCAGCAGCCAAGAAGGAGCGTACTCATTTAACACCGGGGAGCTGTTTTTT	CASSQEGAYSFNTGELFF
-	TRBV27	TRBJ2-7	few	TGTGCCAGCAGCCGGCAAGGGATCTACGAGCAGTACTTC	CASSRQGIYEQYF
-	TRBV11-3	TRBJ2-7	-	TGTGCCAGCAGCCCCCTGGACAGACCCTACGAGCAGTACTTC	CASSPLDRPYEQYF
TRBD1	TRBV5-1	TRBJ2-7	-	TGCGCCAGCAGCTTCGGGACAGGGGCGAACGAGCAGTACTTC	CASSFGTGANEQYF
-	TRBV2	TRBJ1-6	-	TGTGCCAGCAGTGTGTCGACAGACAATTCACCCCTCCACTTT	CASSVSTDNSPLHF
-	TRBV18	TRBJ2-7	-	TGTGCCAGCTCACCACGAGTTGGGAACTCCTACGAGCAGTACTTC	CASSPRVGNSYEQYF
TRBD1	TRBV27	TRBJ1-1	few	TGTGCCAGCAGTTTTGACAGGGGGGGCACTGAAGCTTTCTTT	CASSFDRGGTEAFF
-	TRBV9	TRBJ1-3	-	TGTGCCAGCAGCCTCCACGGATCTGGAAACACCATATATTTT	CASSLHGSGNTIYF
-	TRBV7-7	TRBJ2-7	-	TGTGCCAGCAGCTTAGGCCCTTTGCGCGGGGGCCCCTACGAGCAGTACTTC	CASSLGPLRGGPYEQYF
TRBD1	TRBV19	TRBJ2-6	-	TGTGCCAGTAGTCCAGGGGGCCTAGTAAGCTCTGGGGCCAACGTCCTGACTTTC	CASSPGGLVSSGANVLTF
-	TRBV7-7	TRBJ2-5	-	TGTGCCAGCAGCTTAGGTACAGGCCGAGAGACCCAGTACTTC	CASSLGTGRETQYF
-	TRBV5-4	TRBJ1-2	-	TGTGCCAGCACCCAGATGGGACCAGGACATGGCTACACCTTC	CASTQMGPGHGYTF
TRBD1	TRBV5-4	TRBJ1-4	-	TGTGCCAGCAGCTCCCGAGGGACAGGGGGAGCGAGTGAAAAACTGTTTTTT	CASSSRGTGGASEKLFF
-	TRBV6-1	TRBJ1-1	-	TGTGCCAGCACTTTGAACACTGAAGCTTTCTTT	CASTLNTEAFF
-	TRBV5-6	TRBJ1-1	-	TGTGCCAGCAGCTTGGCCATGCTGAACACTGAAGCTTTCTTT	CASSLAMLNTEAFF
TRBD1	TRBV5-8	TRBJ1-1	-	TGTGCCAGCAGCCACAGGGGATCGAACACTGAAGCTTTCTTT	CASSHRGSNTEAFF
-	TRBV4-1	TRBJ1-3	few	TGCGCCAGCAGCCAAGAATATTACAGGTCTCTCTCTGGAAACACCATATATTTT	CASSQEYYRSLSGNTIYF
-	TRBV11-2	TRBJ1-2	-	TGTGCCAGCAGCCCCGGGGATTGGCCCTATGGCTACACCTTC	CASSPGDWPYGYTF